This TCR beta chain came from a study of early T cells in non-severe SARS-CoV-2 infection (dated by TCRdb to about 2021). A note on the overall study: Bulk RNA from unsorted whole blood was used for TCR sequencing, so alpha and beta chains could not be paired.

The library relied on 5' RACE. These reads were obtained on a NextSeq 500. To correct for sequencing error and PCR bias, the TCR library protocol tagged individual cDNA molecules with unique molecular identifiers. TCR alpha and beta chains were both sequenced, and the abundances of alpha and beta sequences in each sample were closely correlated with each other. In the authors' own workflow: Decombinator V4 was used to annotate TCR sequences for V gene, J gene and CDR3. Expanded TCRs were defined as changing significantly between any two time points under a Poisson model with p below 0.0001. TCR abundances were normalised to the total number of TCRs sequenced in each sample and reported as counts per million. TRAV1-2 paired with TRAJ12, TRAJ20 or TRAJ33 defined MAIT TCRs, while TRAV10 paired with TRAJ18 defined iNKT TCRs. VDJdb, accessed 1 November 2021, was searched for CMV, EBV and SARS-CoV-2 annotated TCRs, excluding TCRs annotated for multiple antigens. TCRdb redid the processing of the public reads, applying fastp at Q25 and MiXCR, and retained in-frame beta chains. Each entry is one CDR3 protein sequence, shown with its most common DNA and genes. These V and J calls are TCRdb output, not the study's own analysis. Here the sample has more than 60,000 distinct CDR3 sequences; under 15% occur a single time. Of the sample, roughly 5.5% is held by the ten largest clones.

General study outcomes and caveats: VDJdb matching was skewed toward anti-spike CD8 responses, so virus-specific expansions were likely underestimated and private and CD4 specificities were missed.

V is shortened by 6 bases, J by 1 base, and the region joining them spans 19 bases. CDR1 SQVTM and CDR2 ANQGSEA are derived from the germline V gene. The CDR3 spans 15 residues, from the cysteine through the phenylalanine. Only the CDR3 region is kept as DNA, spanning 45 bases read in frame from base 1. In this sample, this clonotype turned up a few times. It lacks a known antigen. Base qualities are not at hand, and no much larger clone is one base apart. A case-control design nested within a healthcare worker cohort in London, UK, was used, with weekly nasopharyngeal swab PCR tests and blood sampling performed. Between 23 and 31 March 2020, the week of the UK lockdown, healthcare workers were enrolled and then followed up weekly for as long as 16 weeks.

The chain is made from TRBV29-1 and TRBJ2-7; the D assignment is uncertain and may be TRBD1 or TRBD2, with 5 bases supporting each. The material sequenced was whole blood. The source is an adult who was a healthcare worker with PCR-confirmed SARS-CoV-2 infection or an uninfected control (not recorded which). The CDR3 is CSVDPGPGFSYEQYF. The DNA sequence reads TGCAGCGTCGATCCGGGACCTGGGTTTTCCTACGAGCAGTACTTC.